Here is one T cell receptor beta chain with its context. Its matching antigen is unknown. This specimen comes from a study of T cell responses to AZD1222 COVID-19 vaccine. Study conclusions and caveats: Nearly half of the spike-specific TCRs reportedly recognize variant regions that carry no mutations. Most donors were white British, females outnumbered males, and clonal diversity was possibly underestimated. Seropositive status at baseline applied to only 5 to 7 AZD1222 recipients.

The protocol was immunoSEQ multiplex PCR, while the TCRdb copy is restricted to in-frame clones and leaves out a portion. This repertoire shows approximately 140,000 clones, 94% found once; its top ten account for roughly 1.2%. CDR1 and CDR2 from the germline V gene are SQVTM and ANQGSEA. V lost 3 bases and J lost 5, with 10 bases in between. This CDR3 comprises 13 residues. Sequenced material: peripheral blood, taken on day 0 of AZD1222 vaccination. The chain uses TRBV29-1 and TRBJ1-4; no definite D call. This receptor was obtained from an adult in good health. This CDR3 reads CSVEGRENEKLFF. The CDR3 DNA reads as TGCAGCGTTGAGGGCAGAGAGAATGAAAAACTGTTTTTT.